Here is one TCR beta chain with its context. Antigen specificity is unknown. Other DNA sequences in this sample translate to the same CDR3. This sample stems from a study of shared clonotypes between healthy human individuals. Libraries were prepared by immunoSEQ multiplex PCR; TCRdb keeps only in-frame clonotypes and omits some of them. Here the sample spans about 2,200,000 clones, approximately 94% being singletons. In the naive CD8 group, cells lacked CD45RO and were positively selected for CCR7, so terminally differentiated effector memory CD45RA+ cells were left out. Study results and caveats: Rarefaction gave evidence that sorted-subset sequencing remained incomplete despite large depth. Naive subsets tended to show greater estimated richness than memory subsets.

There are 13 residues in the CDR3. The germline CDR1 and CDR2 sequences are SGHTA and FQGNSA. V lost 4 bases and J 3 bases, leaving 10 bases between the germline ends. The V and J genes are TRBV7-2 and TRBJ2-7; the D is unclear. The sequence was collected from a man younger than 30 in good health. Some clones in this sample may be carry-over from other donors' samples. Source material: naive CD8+ T cells from PBMCs. The CDR3 nucleotides read TGTGCCAGCAGCTCCGGAGTCGGCTACGAGCAGTACTTC. Translation gives CASSSGVGYEQYF.